This T cell receptor gamma chain comes out of a study of gamma-delta chains in newborns, infants, children. Study at large: Polyclonal expansion of innate γδ T cells after birth follows microbial exposure.

The CDR3 length is 13 residues. Germline values: CDR1 VTNTFY, CDR2 YDVSTARD (reference sequence). With 6 bases clipped from V and 8 bases from J, the junction kept 9 bases outside the gene matches. TCRdb ran CATT on the reads. The repertoire includes 450 to 550 gamma-chain clones, around 3% of them detected once, and less than 50% sits in the top ten. On this clone itself: A read error likely explains why the TCRdb protein, taken from a much larger clone, differs from this DNA's translation at residue 7; the protein shown is translated from the DNA.

The chain couples TRGV3 to TRGJP2. Sequencing was done on a sample of blood. The TCR was taken from a child who was a newborn, infant or young child, either healthy, febrile or measles-vaccinated (not recorded which). This chain's CDR3 is CATWQERDWIKTF. The CDR3 coding sequence is TGTGCCACCTGGCAAGAGAGAGATTGGATCAAGACGTTT.